These 20 T cell receptor beta chains were all obtained from the same sample, sequenced in a study of blood T cell repertoires in COVID-19 (dated by TCRdb to 2018 to 2021). Library construction relied on the immunoSEQ multiplex PCR assay. TCRdb limited this immuneACCESS table to in-frame rearrangements with V and J called. A share of clones is missing; checked studies link under half to unresolved V genes, and the rest is unexplained. Recorded for this sample are 100,000 to 150,000 clones; under 90% of them occurred a single time. The top ten clonotypes cover 2% to 3% of the sample. Sequencing was done on a sample of PBMCs or T cells enriched from blood (not recorded which). The source of these receptors is a middle-aged man with acute COVID-19.

V usage is TRBV5-4 and J usage is TRBJ2-1, with 9 bases fitting TRBD2. The CDR3 is 16 amino acids. V shed 1 base, J shed 2 bases, and the junction held 4 bases outside the gene matches. The germline CDR1 and CDR2 sequences are SGHNT and YYREEE (reference sequence). CDR3 DNA sequence: TGTGCCAGCAGCTTGTTACTAGCGGGCCCCTACAATGAGCAGTTCTTC. Its translation is CASSLLLAGPYNEQFF.

This clone was found a few times. The V gene is TRBV3-1 (or the pseudogene TRBV3-2), the J gene TRBJ2-3, with D possibly matching TRBD1 (8 bases). Between the trimmed V and J ends, which lost 4 bases and 0 bases, there was a span of 11 bases. The CDR3 totals 15 residues. The germline V gene encodes CDR1 LGHDT and CDR2 YNNKEL (reference sequence). The CDR3 region is CASSPQGGSTDTQYF. The CDR3 DNA sequence: TGTGCCAGCAGCCCACAGGGGGGGAGCACAGATACGCAGTATTTT.

The chain recombines TRBV2 with TRBJ2-2, with TRBD1 identical over 7 bases. The length of the CDR3 is 13 residues. Per the germline V gene, CDR1 is SNHLY and CDR2 is FYNNEI. V trimming: 6 bases; J trimming: 5 bases; junction bases outside the gene matches: 3. The CDR3 nucleotides read TGTGCCAGCAGGATGACAGGGACCGGGGAGCTGTTTTTT. This sequence encodes CASRMTGTGELFF.

The gene calls are TRBV28 and TRBJ2-4, with TRBD2 as a possible D gene (5 bases). This CDR3 has 16 amino acids. The V and J ends lost 2 bases and 5 bases respectively, with 16 bases between them. Germline V gene data show CDR1 as MDHEN and CDR2 as SYDVKM. The CDR3 here is CASSLGEPLKENIQYF. Written as DNA, the CDR3 is TGTGCCAGCAGTTTAGGGGAGCCTCTAAAAGAAAACATTCAGTACTTC.

V usage is TRBV5-5 and J usage is TRBJ2-7, with 9 bases identical to TRBD1. The V segment lost 9 bases and the J segment 5 bases; nucleotides outside the gene matches: 9. CDR1 is SGHKS and CDR2 is YYEKEE in the germline V gene (reference sequence). This CDR3 region has 13 residues. The CDR3 bases are TGTGCCACCGGGACAGGGCGCTGGGACGAGCAGTACTTC. Its protein is CATGTGRWDEQYF. The variable domain in full, with the rest retrieved from reference TRBV5-5 and TRBJ2-7, is DAGVTQSPTHLIKTRGQQVTLRCSPISGHKSVSWYQQVLGQGPQFIFQYYEKEERGRGNFPDRFSARQFPNYSSELNVNALLLGDSALYLCATGTGRWDEQYFGPGTRLTVT.

The chain recombines TRBV5-1 with TRBJ2-5; 13 nucleotides align to TRBD2. The V segment lost 4 bases and the J segment 8 bases; nucleotides outside the gene matches: 8. Germline V gives CDR1 SGHRS, CDR2 YFSETQ. The CDR3 contains 15 residues. The CDR3 reads CASSGGLAGTGTQYF. The CDR3 DNA reads as TGCGCCAGCAGCGGGGGACTAGCGGGGACTGGTACCCAGTACTTC.

The V call is TRBV7-2, the J call TRBJ2-5; D unclear. Trimming removed 4 bases at V and 2 bases at J, with 11 bases between. Germline values: CDR1 SGHTA, CDR2 FQGNSA. The CDR3 totals 14 residues. The CDR3 is CASSSYGLQETQYF. The CDR3 DNA reads as TGTGCCAGCAGCTCGTATGGGCTGCAAGAGACCCAGTACTTC. Complete variable domain (other parts from reference TRBV7-2 and TRBJ2-5): GAGVSQSPSNKVTEKGKDVELRCDPISGHTALYWYRQSLGQGLEFLIYFQGNSAPDKSGLPSDRFSAERTGGSVSTLTIQRTQQEDSAVYLCASSSYGLQETQYFGPGTRLLVL.

The chain links TRBV15 to TRBJ1-4, with 9 bases that match TRBD1. The CDR3 spans 16 residues. The germline gives CDR1 LNHNV, CDR2 YYDKDF (reference sequence). Trimming removed 3 bases from V and 5 bases from J; junction bases left unmatched: 7. The CDR3 bases are TGTGCCACCAGCAGGGCCGGGACAGGGATGAATGAAAAACTGTTTTTT. Translated: CATSRAGTGMNEKLFF.

The genes are TRBV7-6 and TRBJ2-1; 9 bases fit TRBD1. The V and J ends lost 4 bases and 6 bases, in that order; junction bases with no gene match: 7. The CDR3 is made up of 15 amino acids. Germline V gene sequence: CDR1 SGHVS, CDR2 FNYEAQ. CDR3 loop: CASSSQGQGSNEQFF. CDR3 coding DNA: TGTGCCAGCAGCTCACAGGGACAGGGTAGCAATGAGCAGTTCTTC.

The gene calls are TRBV6-6 and TRBJ2-6, with TRBD1 matching over 8 bases. With V trimmed by 5 bases and J by 0 bases, 6 bases remained unmatched. This CDR3 comprises 17 residues. Germline CDR1 is MNHNY and CDR2 is SVGAGI (reference sequence). The CDR3 nucleotides read TGTGCCAGCAGTCCAAGGACAGGGATCTCTGGGGCCAACGTCCTGACTTTC. As protein: CASSPRTGISGANVLTF.

V is TRBV19 and J is TRBJ2-7, with D perhaps matching TRBD1 (6 bases). The CDR3 extends over 14 amino acids. The germline CDR1 and CDR2 sequences are LNHDA and SQIVND (reference sequence). V gave up 8 bases and J gave up 2 bases, with 16 bases separating them. CDR3 in amino acids: CASATGTPTYEQYF. CDR3 nucleotides: TGTGCCAGTGCAACCGGGACACCTACCTACGAGCAGTACTTC.

As regards this clone: A junction boundary mismatches the germline segment, possibly from a read error. The genes are TRBV7-7 and TRBJ2-3; TRBD2 might be the D (5 bases). Looked up from germline, CDR1 is SSHAT and CDR2 is FNYEAQ (reference sequence). The CDR3 spans 13 residues. The CDR3 nucleotides are TGTGCTAGCAGCATGGACTGGACAGATACGCAGTATTTT. As protein: CASSMDWTDTQYF. Looking up the rest from reference TRBV7-7 and TRBJ2-3 gives the full variable domain: GAGVSQSPRYKVTKRGQDVTLRCDPISSHATLYWYQQALGQGPEFLTYFNYEAQPDKSGLPSDRFSAERPEGSISTLTIQRTEQRDSAMYRCASSMDWTDTQYFGPGTRLTVL.

This rearrangement joins TRBV7-9 to TRBJ1-6; D perhaps matches TRBD1 (5 bases). CDR1 and CDR2 (germline): SEHNR, FQNEAQ (reference sequence). V lost 3 bases and J lost 7, with 10 bases in between. CDR3 length equals 14 residues. CDR3 bases: TGTGCCAGCAGCTTGCAGGGCGAAAATTCACCCCTCCACTTT. It specifies CASSLQGENSPLHF.

This clone was found a few times. The V and J genes are TRBV30 and TRBJ1-2; D unclear. The CDR3 totals 14 residues. Germline V gene data show CDR1 as GTSNPN and CDR2 as SVGIG (reference sequence). V was cut by 1 base and J by 4 bases, with 13 bases left in between. The CDR3 protein is CAWSAAIGAYGYTF. The CDR3 DNA follows: TGTGCCTGGAGTGCTGCAATCGGAGCCTATGGCTACACCTTC. The complete variable domain, with remaining parts taken from reference TRBV30 and TRBJ1-2, reads SQTIHQWPATLVQPVGSPLSLECTVEGTSNPNLYWYRQAAGRGLQLLFYSVGIGQISSEVPQNLSASRPQDRQFILSSKKLLLSDSGFYLCAWSAAIGAYGYTFGSGTRLTVV.

The rearrangement joins TRBV7-3 to TRBJ2-3, with no clear D. CDR3 length: 13 residues. Germline V CDR1 and CDR2: SGHTA, FQGTGA. The ends were cut back, 3 bases at V and 5 bases at J, with 9 bases in the middle. CDR3 region: CASSLTPVDTQYF. CDR3 coding DNA: TGTGCCAGCAGCTTGACACCCGTAGATACGCAGTATTTT.

The V and J genes are TRBV18 and TRBJ2-1, with 7 bases that match TRBD2. CDR1 is KGHSH, CDR2 LQKENI, per germline. V lost 6 bases to trimming and J lost 10 bases; unmatched junction nucleotides: 9. The CDR3 runs to 13 residues. The DNA of the CDR3 is TGTGCCAGCTCTCTAGGGGAGGGCCGCGAGCAGTTCTTC. It yields the protein CASSLGEGREQFF.

The chain employs TRBV20-1 and TRBJ2-3; D is unclear. Per germline, CDR1 DFQATT and CDR2 SNEGSKA (reference sequence). The CDR3 runs to 10 residues. Trimming pared 5 bases from V and 6 bases from J, leaving 6 bases between. CDR3 DNA: TGCAGTGCTGTACAGGATACGCAGTATTTT. Amino acids: CSAVQDTQYF.

A single count supports this clone. The V call is TRBV7-9, the J call TRBJ1-3, with a possible D match to TRBD1 (6 bases). Looked up from germline, CDR1 is SEHNR and CDR2 is FQNEAQ (reference sequence). This CDR3 is 12 amino acids long. V lost 10 bases to trimming and J lost 2 bases, with 9 bases between them. In DNA form, the CDR3 reads TGTGCCAACGACAGGACTGGAAACACCATATATTTT. This translates into CANDRTGNTIYF.

The chain uses TRBV28 and TRBJ1-2; TRBD1 agrees at 8 bases. V shed 5 bases and J 5 bases; nucleotides not matched to a gene: 10. The CDR3 has 15 residues. Germline values: CDR1 MDHEN, CDR2 SYDVKM. In nucleotides, the CDR3 is TGTGCCAGCAGTGGGGGGGACAGGTCAGGATATGGCTACACCTTC. It yields the protein CASSGGDRSGYGYTF.

The chain links TRBV5-1 to TRBJ2-6, with TRBD1 matching 8 bases. The CDR3 consists of 17 residues. Germline V gene data show CDR1 as SGHRS and CDR2 as YFSETQ. V dropped 0 bases and J dropped 2; count of bases not matched to a gene: 4. The CDR3 sequence is CASSLDRGITGANVLTF. The CDR3 DNA reads TGCGCCAGCAGCTTGGACAGGGGGATAACTGGGGCCAACGTCCTGACTTTC.